This T cell receptor (beta chain) was identified during a study of blood T cell repertoires in COVID-19. Study context: Italy, Spain and the United States were the sources of the convalescent and acute COVID-19 samples. T cells, B-cell-depleted T cells, or PBMCs supplied cDNA or gDNA.

As originally analysed: Cell counts per sample came from amplifying reference gene primers. Clones were sequenced by immunoSEQ multiplex PCR, and TCRdb holds only the in-frame ones, with some missing. V and J calls and clone size are copied from that table; D and trimming were computed from the DNA. This sample carries some 370,000 clones, 70% to 90% of them seen once, and the ten largest clones take over 1%. The germline V gene has CDR1 MDHEN and CDR2 SYDVKM. V was trimmed by 6 bases and J by 4 bases, leaving 6 bases between them. The CDR3 is 11 residues long. This sequence joins TRBV28 and TRBJ1-2; no clear D gene. The TCR originated in a middle-aged man with acute or convalescent COVID-19. Sequencing input: peripheral blood. The CDR3 coding sequence is TGTGCCAGCAGACTGAGCTATGGCTACACCTTC. Translated, it gives CASRLSYGYTF.